One and the same sample provided the 14 T cell receptor beta chains below, sequenced in a study of cytomegalovirus exposure and HLA in healthy donors. This PCR relied on a set of 60 Vbeta primers and 13 Jbeta primers. Sequencing used immunoSEQ multiplex PCR; TCRdb keeps in-frame clones, though not all of them. The sample holds 110,000 to 150,000 clones, roughly 65% seen once. Material for sequencing was PBMCs. All receptors derive from a woman aged 25 to 39 in good health and CMV-seronegative.

The V call is TRBV10-3, the J call TRBJ2-1, with 12 nucleotides matching TRBD1. Germline CDR1 and CDR2: ENHRY and SYGVKD. The CDR3 is 14 residues long. V was clipped by 7 bases and J by 9 bases; unmatched bases: 7. Here the CDR3 reads CAINPGQGASEQFF. CDR3 nucleotides: TGTGCCATCAACCCGGGACAGGGGGCCAGTGAGCAGTTCTTC.

This rearrangement joins TRBV30 to TRBJ1-2, with unresolved D. CDR3 length: 14 amino acids. Trimming pared 2 bases from V and 0 bases from J, leaving 10 bases between. Germline V gene data show CDR1 as GTSNPN and CDR2 as SVGIG (reference sequence). The CDR3 spells CAWSRAGTNYGYTF. CDR3 DNA: TGTGCCTGGAGTCGGGCGGGGACTAACTATGGCTACACCTTC.

This clone was counted only a few times. The chain uses TRBV9 and TRBJ2-1, with unresolved D. This CDR3 contains 14 residues. From germline, CDR1 is SGDLS and CDR2 YYNGEE. Trimming left V 0 bases short and J 3 bases short, with 7 bases between. The CDR3 loop reads CASSVDGSYNEQFF. The CDR3 DNA sequence: TGTGCCAGCAGCGTAGATGGCAGCTACAATGAGCAGTTCTTC. The whole variable domain, remainder taken from reference TRBV9 and TRBJ2-1, is DSGVTQTPKHLITATGQRVTLRCSPRSGDLSVYWYQQSLDQGLQFLIQYYNGEERAKGNILERFSAQQFPDLHSELNLSSLELGDSALYFCASSVDGSYNEQFFGPGTRLTVL.

This clone has more than one count but fewer than ten. The chain is built from TRBV9 and TRBJ1-1; the D is unclear. Trimming stripped 1 base from V and 0 bases from J, with 4 bases between. Germline CDR1 and CDR2: SGDLS and YYNGEE. The CDR3 runs 13 residues. CDR3 protein: CASSVTVNTEAFF. As DNA, the CDR3 is TGTGCCAGCAGCGTAACTGTGAACACTGAAGCTTTCTTT.

V gene TRBV7-2 combines with J gene TRBJ1-5, with 8 bases aligning to TRBD1. The junction had 7 bases not matched to a gene; V was cut back by 3 bases and J by 3 bases. Per germline, CDR1 SGHTA and CDR2 FQGNSA. The CDR3 has 16 amino acids. Here the CDR3 reads CASSFAGTGNNQPQHF. In DNA, the CDR3 is TGTGCCAGCAGCTTTGCCGGGACAGGAAACAATCAGCCCCAGCATTTT.

The chain carries TRBV2 and TRBJ2-7; 10 bases are a match to TRBD2. This CDR3 is 14 amino acids long. Germline CDR1 and CDR2: SNHLY and FYNNEI. After removal of 6 bases from V and 2 bases from J, the junction contained 4 bases not matched to a gene. For the CDR3, the DNA is TGTGCCAGCAGGTATCTAGCGGGAGCCTACGAGCAGTACTTC. Encoded protein: CASRYLAGAYEQYF.

In its sample, this clone was seen a few times. The V call is TRBV19, the J call TRBJ2-3; 8 bases align to TRBD2. The CDR3 has 16 amino acids. CDR1 and CDR2 (germline): LNHDA, SQIVND (reference sequence). V lost 5 bases and J lost 1; bases outside the gene matches: 8. DNA for the CDR3: TGTGCCAGTAGTTTTGGCGGGGGGCGAGGCACAGATACGCAGTATTTT. This translates into CASSFGGGRGTDTQYF.

This clone was seen only a few times. The CDR3 bases are TGTGCCAGCAGAAGGACAGGAGCCGAGCAGTACTTC. Its protein product is CASRRTGAEQYF. V gene TRBV2 combines with J gene TRBJ2-7; 7 bases align to TRBD1. The germline V gene encodes CDR1 SNHLY and CDR2 FYNNEI. The V segment lost 6 bases and the J segment 6 bases; nucleotides outside the gene matches: 5. The CDR3 is 12 amino acids.

The gene calls are TRBV7-9 and TRBJ2-1, with TRBD2 matching over 14 bases. Germline V CDR1 and CDR2: SEHNR, FQNEAQ (reference sequence). After removal of 5 bases from V and 5 bases from J, the junction contained 11 bases not matched to a gene. CDR3 length equals 18 residues. This chain's CDR3 is CASSGGGTSGSLNNEQFF. In nucleotides, the CDR3 is TGTGCCAGCAGCGGGGGGGGGACTAGCGGGAGCTTAAACAATGAGCAGTTCTTC.

V gene TRBV18 combines with J gene TRBJ1-6; tentatively, D is TRBD1 (6 bases). V was trimmed by 5 bases and J by 9 bases, leaving 8 bases between them. Germline CDR1 is KGHSH and CDR2 is LQKENI. The CDR3 extends over 12 amino acids. The CDR3 spells CASSSDSSPLHF. The CDR3 DNA reads TGTGCCAGCTCATCGGACAGTTCACCCCTCCACTTT.

V gene TRBV28 combines with J gene TRBJ1-2; D not resolved. Germline V gene data show CDR1 as MDHEN and CDR2 as SYDVKM. CDR3 length: 14 amino acids. Trimming took off 6 bases at V and 1 base at J, with 12 bases between the two ends. The CDR3 DNA reads as TGTGCCAGCAGAACTCGATCCCTTAACTATGGCTACACCTTC. Its translation is CASRTRSLNYGYTF.

This chain links TRBV9 with TRBJ1-1; D might be TRBD1 (5 bases). The CDR3 spans 14 residues. The germline V gene encodes CDR1 SGDLS and CDR2 YYNGEE. V lost 0 bases and J 3 bases, leaving 9 bases between the germline ends. CDR3 DNA: TGTGCCAGCAGCGTAGCAGCAGGGCACACTGAAGCTTTCTTT. It codes for CASSVAAGHTEAFF.

The sample holds a few counts of this clone. The V call is TRBV29-1, the J call TRBJ2-1, with 8 bases fitting TRBD1. The CDR3 extends over 15 amino acids. The V gene end was trimmed by 4 bases and the J gene end by 0 bases; junction bases not matched to a gene: 5. Per germline, CDR1 SQVTM and CDR2 ANQGSEA. The DNA for the CDR3 is TGCAGCGTTGTGACAGGGGTGGACTCCTACAATGAGCAGTTCTTC. This encodes CSVVTGVDSYNEQFF.

The rearrangement links TRBV6-6 to TRBJ2-5, with 7 bases identical to TRBD2. The trim removed 4 bases at V and 5 bases at J, leaving 10 bases unmatched. This CDR3 contains 15 residues. From germline, CDR1 is MNHNY and CDR2 SVGAGI (reference sequence). In DNA form, the CDR3 reads TGTGCCAGCAGTTGGGGGGGAGAGGACGTGGAGACCCAGTACTTC. Its translation is CASSWGGEDVETQYF.